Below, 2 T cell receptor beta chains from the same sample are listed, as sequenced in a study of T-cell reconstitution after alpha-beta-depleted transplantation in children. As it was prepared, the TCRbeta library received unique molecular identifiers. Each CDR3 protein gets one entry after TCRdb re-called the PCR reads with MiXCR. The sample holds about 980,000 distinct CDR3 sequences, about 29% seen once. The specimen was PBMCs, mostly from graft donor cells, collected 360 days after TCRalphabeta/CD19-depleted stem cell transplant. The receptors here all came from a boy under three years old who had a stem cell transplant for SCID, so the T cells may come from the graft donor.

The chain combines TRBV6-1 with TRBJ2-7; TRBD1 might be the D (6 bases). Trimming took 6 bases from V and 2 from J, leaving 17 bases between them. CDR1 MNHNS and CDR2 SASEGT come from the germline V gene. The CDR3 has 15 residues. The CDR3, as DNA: TGTGCCAGCAGCCCCCTTGGGAAGGGGGCCTACGAGCAGTACTTC. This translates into CASSPLGKGAYEQYF.

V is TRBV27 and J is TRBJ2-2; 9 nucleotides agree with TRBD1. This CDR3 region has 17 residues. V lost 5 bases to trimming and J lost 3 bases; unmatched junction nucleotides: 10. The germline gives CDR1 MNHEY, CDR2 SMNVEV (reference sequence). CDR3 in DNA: TGTGCCAGCAGTCCCACCCACAGGGGGCTATACACCGGGGAGCTGTTTTTT. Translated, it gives CASSPTHRGLYTGELFF.